The 20 T cell receptor beta chains below all came from one sample that was sequenced in a study of PD-1 blockade in mismatch repair-deficient tumors. TCRdb's copy holds only in-frame clones and misses some; the assay was immunoSEQ multiplex PCR. The sample gives around 49,000 clones, around 77% of which show up once; around 3.5% is in the top ten. The sequencing here drew on PBMCs, taken before pembrolizumab treatment. The receptors were sampled from an adult with mismatch repair-deficient cancer.

J is TRBJ2-1 and V is TRBV11-3; D gene uncertain. The V gene's germline CDR1 is SGHNT and CDR2 YENEEA. The CDR3 sequence is 11 residues long. The V end was cut by 0 bases, the J end by 10 bases, with 4 bases between. CDR3 protein: CASSLEREQFF. CDR3 DNA sequence: TGTGCCAGCAGCTTAGAGAGGGAGCAGTTCTTC.

The chain uses TRBV5-4 and TRBJ2-1; D unresolved. The V gene's germline CDR1 is SGHNT and CDR2 YYREEE (reference sequence). V lost 3 bases and J lost 5, with 12 bases in between. The CDR3 is 14 amino acids. DNA for the CDR3: TGTGCCAGCAGCTCCCAACGAGGAGACAATGAGCAGTTCTTC. This encodes CASSSQRGDNEQFF.

This chain connects TRBV27 to TRBJ2-1; D call uncertain. The V gene's germline CDR1 is MNHEY and CDR2 SMNVEV (reference sequence). V lost 2 bases, J lost 0 bases, and 11 bases lay in between. The CDR3 covers 16 residues. CDR3 in amino acids: CASSLSPPSSYNEQFF. The CDR3 DNA sequence: TGTGCCAGCAGTTTAAGCCCTCCCAGCTCCTACAATGAGCAGTTCTTC.

The rearrangement uses TRBV19 and TRBJ2-7, with 14 bases lining up with TRBD2. The germline V gene encodes CDR1 LNHDA and CDR2 SQIVND (reference sequence). Germline trimming cut 9 bases from V and 0 bases from J; bases unmatched to any gene: 7. The CDR3 contains 16 residues. The CDR3 region is CASRLAGGGSSYEQYF. CDR3 DNA: TGTGCCAGCCGACTAGCGGGAGGGGGAAGCTCCTACGAGCAGTACTTC.

The rearrangement joins TRBV28 to TRBJ2-3; D may be TRBD1 or TRBD2 (5 bases each). CDR3 length equals 12 residues. Germline V gene data show CDR1 as MDHEN and CDR2 as SYDVKM. Trimming left V 8 bases short and J 0 bases short, with 6 bases between. DNA for the CDR3: TGTGCCAGCCGGGACAGCACAGATACGCAGTATTTT. It specifies CASRDSTDTQYF.

This clone has only a few counts. The chain uses TRBV6-6 and TRBJ2-7, with unresolved D. V was trimmed by 0 bases and J by 3 bases, leaving 6 bases between them. Germline CDR1 and CDR2: MNHNY and SVGAGI (reference sequence). This CDR3 is built from 13 residues. The CDR3 nucleotides read TGTGCCAGCAGTTACTCGGAGAACTACGAGCAGTACTTC. Translated: CASSYSENYEQYF.

The rearrangement joins TRBV11-2 to TRBJ2-5; 8 bases line up with TRBD2. The ends lost 5 bases at V and 5 bases at J; junction bases unmatched: 10. CDR3 length: 15 residues. Germline V lookup: CDR1 SGHAT, CDR2 FQNNGV. The CDR3: CASSQGVAGRETQYF. The CDR3 DNA follows: TGTGCCAGCAGCCAAGGGGTAGCGGGAAGGGAGACCCAGTACTTC.

The chain couples TRBV5-1 to TRBJ2-3, with TRBD2 matching 9 bases. The CDR3 covers 16 residues. Looked up from germline, CDR1 is SGHRS and CDR2 is YFSETQ. With 5 bases clipped from V and 1 base from J, the junction kept 8 bases outside the gene matches. The CDR3 DNA sequence: TGCGCCAGCAGGCGTTGGACTAGCGAACGCACAGATACGCAGTATTTT. Its translation is CASRRWTSERTDTQYF.

The CDR3 sequence: CASSYSAGGPGEQFF. The CDR3 nucleotides read TGTGCCAGCAGTTACTCGGCGGGAGGGCCGGGTGAGCAGTTCTTC. The chain combines TRBV6-5 with TRBJ2-1, with 9 nucleotides matching TRBD2. With 0 bases clipped from V and 9 bases from J, the junction kept 6 bases outside the gene matches. CDR3 length equals 15 residues. CDR1 MNHEY and CDR2 SVGAGI come from the germline V gene.

CDR3 coding DNA: TGTGCTAGTGGTTTGTCGGGGAACACTGAAGCTTTCTTT. The encoded protein is CASGLSGNTEAFF. V is TRBV12-5 and J is TRBJ1-1, with D unclear. The CDR3 is 13 amino acids. Germline V gene data show CDR1 as LGHNT and CDR2 as FRNRAP. V lost 2 bases and J 1 base, leaving 5 bases between the germline ends.

This sequence joins TRBV2 and TRBJ1-4; D uncertain. The CDR3 sequence is 14 residues long. The germline V gene encodes CDR1 SNHLY and CDR2 FYNNEI. Trimming took off 6 bases at V and 5 bases at J, with 13 bases between the two ends. The CDR3 nucleotides read TGTGCCAGCAGAGCGGACTGGCGGAATGAAAAACTGTTTTTT. It translates to CASRADWRNEKLFF.

The chain carries TRBV5-1 and TRBJ2-2, with 10 nucleotides matching TRBD2. CDR3 length equals 18 residues. V lost 4 bases and J lost 4; bases outside the gene matches: 13. The germline V gene has CDR1 SGHRS and CDR2 YFSETQ. CDR3 in amino acids: CASSLPTQSGRGTGELFF. The CDR3 nucleotides read TGCGCCAGCAGCCTACCCACCCAGAGCGGGAGGGGCACCGGGGAGCTGTTTTTT. Supplemented by reference TRBV5-1 and TRBJ2-2, the full variable domain reads KAGVTQTPRYLIKTRGQQVTLSCSPISGHRSVSWYQQTPGQGLQFLFEYFSETQRNKGNFPGRFSGRQFSNSRSEMNVSTLELGDSALYLCASSLPTQSGRGTGELFFGEGSRLTVL.

The chain uses TRBV12-5 and TRBJ2-1, with TRBD2 identical over 9 bases. The CDR3 runs to 15 residues. Trimming removed 0 bases from V and 8 bases from J; junction bases left unmatched: 5. Germline CDR1 and CDR2: LGHNT and FRNRAP. The CDR3 DNA is TGTGCTAGTGGTTTGGTACCTAGCGGGATTCATGAGCAGTTCTTC. Encoded protein: CASGLVPSGIHEQFF.

The rearrangement uses TRBV27 and TRBJ1-1, with D unclear. CDR3 length: 14 residues. The V gene's germline CDR1 is MNHEY and CDR2 SMNVEV (reference sequence). The germline V and J ends were trimmed by 3 bases and 1 base, with 9 bases remaining between them. The DNA for the CDR3 is TGTGCCAGCAGTTTGTCCCCAGAGAACACTGAAGCTTTCTTT. Amino acid sequence: CASSLSPENTEAFF.

V gene TRBV12-5 combines with J gene TRBJ2-3, with 10 bases matching TRBD2. V was pared by 6 bases and J by 6 bases, with 9 bases of the junction left unmatched. CDR1 LGHNT and CDR2 FRNRAP come from the germline V gene. The CDR3 is 15 residues long. The CDR3 loop is CASGGLAGGLDTQYF. DNA of the CDR3: TGTGCTAGTGGAGGGTTAGCGGGAGGACTTGATACGCAGTATTTT.

The V and J genes are TRBV5-4 and TRBJ2-1; D gene unclear. CDR1 SGHNT and CDR2 YYREEE come from the germline V gene (reference sequence). V lost 4 bases, J lost 9 bases, and 20 bases lay in between. The CDR3 sequence is 15 residues long. The CDR3 nucleotides read TGTGCCAGCAGCCGCGAGGTAGGTGGTTCGTCTGAGCAGTTCTTC. Translation: CASSREVGGSSEQFF. The whole variable domain, filled in from reference TRBV5-4 and TRBJ2-1, reads ETGVTQSPTHLIKTRGQQVTLRCSSQSGHNTVSWYQQALGQGPQFIFQYYREEENGRGNFPPRFSGLQFPNYSSELNVNALELDDSALYLCASSREVGGSSEQFFGPGTRLTVL.

The CDR3 here is CASSYSTGSTDTQYF. As DNA, the CDR3 is TGTGCCAGCAGTTACTCTACAGGGAGCACAGATACGCAGTATTTT. This chain joins TRBV6-6 and TRBJ2-3; D is perhaps TRBD1 (6 bases). Trimming stripped 0 bases from V and 0 bases from J, with 7 bases between. The germline gives CDR1 MNHNY, CDR2 SVGAGI (reference sequence). The CDR3 consists of 15 residues.

About this clone: At one end the junction does not follow the germline gene, possibly because of a read error. This rearrangement joins TRBV7-7 to TRBJ2-5; D call uncertain. The germline gives CDR1 SSHAT, CDR2 FNYEAQ (reference sequence). The length of the CDR3 is 15 residues. The DNA for the CDR3 is TGTGCTAGCAGCTTATCCCACGAGACACAAGAGACCCAGTACTTC. Translated: CASSLSHETQETQYF. The full variable domain, with the rest looked up from reference TRBV7-7 and TRBJ2-5, is GAGVSQSPRYKVTKRGQDVTLRCDPISSHATLYWYQQALGQGPEFLTYFNYEAQPDKSGLPSDRFSAERPEGSISTLTIQRTEQRDSAMYRCASSLSHETQETQYFGPGTRLLVL.

V usage is TRBV13 and J usage is TRBJ1-2, with 7 bases fitting TRBD1. CDR1 is PRHDT, CDR2 FYEKMQ, per germline (reference sequence). The V segment lost 5 bases and the J segment 0 bases; nucleotides outside the gene matches: 6. The CDR3 is 15 residues long. CDR3 DNA sequence: TGTGCCAGCAGCCCCCCAGGGGGTGCTAACTATGGCTACACCTTC. Translating it yields CASSPPGGANYGYTF.

The genes are TRBV7-3 and TRBJ2-3; no clear D gene. The CDR3 covers 15 residues. Trimming removed 5 bases at V and 0 bases at J, with 12 bases between. Per the germline V gene, CDR1 is SGHTA and CDR2 is FQGTGA. CDR3 region: CASSALGLSTDTQYF. CDR3 coding DNA: TGTGCCAGCAGCGCCTTGGGTCTTAGCACAGATACGCAGTATTTT.